The subject of this entry is one TCR beta chain. The sample belongs to a study of technical replicates of blood from several donors. The CDR3 sequence is 13 residues long. Looked up from germline, CDR1 is PRHDT and CDR2 is FYEKMQ (reference sequence). V was shortened by 11 bases and J by 0 bases, with 13 bases between the two germline ends. Profiled with immunoSEQ multiplex PCR; TCRdb holds only in-frame clones, not every one. This table has tens of thousands of clones, just under 95% appearing once. V and J are TRBV13 and TRBJ1-2; D is ambiguous. This sequence originates from a human donor in good health. Specimen: T cells isolated from PBMCs. CDR3 loop: CASIMETNYGYTF. DNA of the CDR3: TGTGCCTCCATCATGGAGACTAACTATGGCTACACCTTC.